The 11 T cell receptor beta chains presented below share a single source sample, sequenced in a study of cytomegalovirus exposure and HLA in healthy donors. PCR used 60 Vbeta primers and 13 Jbeta primers. Measured with immunoSEQ multiplex PCR; TCRdb has only the in-frame clones, and not every one. The sample consists of about 190,000 clones, roughly three quarters of them appearing once. Sequenced material: PBMCs. These receptors originate from a woman aged 50 to 60 in good health and CMV-seronegative.

V and J are TRBV19 and TRBJ2-1; D unclear. Trimming removed 0 bases from V and 0 bases from J, with 6 bases in between. Per germline, CDR1 LNHDA and CDR2 SQIVND (reference sequence). This CDR3 spans 15 amino acids. The CDR3 is CASSIDKSSYNEQFF. The CDR3, as DNA: TGTGCCAGTAGTATAGATAAGAGCTCCTACAATGAGCAGTTCTTC. Together with reference TRBV19 and TRBJ2-1, the CDR3 gives the full variable domain: DGGITQSPKYLFRKEGQNVTLSCEQNLNHDAMYWYRQDPGQGLRLIYYSQIVNDFQKGDIAEGYSVSREKKESFPLTVTSAQKNPTAFYLCASSIDKSSYNEQFFGPGTRLTVL.

The chain is built from TRBV5-4 and TRBJ2-2, with a tentative D call TRBD1 (6 bases). V was cut by 1 base and J by 4 bases, with 11 bases left in between. The CDR3 has 15 residues. CDR1 is SGHNT, CDR2 YYREEE, per germline (reference sequence). The CDR3 loop is CASSLYRVGTGELFF. In DNA, the CDR3 is TGTGCCAGCAGCTTGTACAGGGTTGGCACCGGGGAGCTGTTTTTT.

The chain links TRBV6-5 to TRBJ1-2, with 8 bases lining up with TRBD1. The CDR3 is made up of 13 amino acids. Germline values: CDR1 MNHEY, CDR2 SVGAGI. The ends lost 4 bases at V and 5 bases at J; junction bases unmatched: 3. The CDR3 nucleotides read TGTGCCAGCAGTTTCAGGACAGGGTATGGCTACACCTTC. Residues: CASSFRTGYGYTF.

This clone was seen more than once but under ten times. This chain uses TRBV2 with TRBJ2-7, with D perhaps TRBD1 (7 bases). The ends were cut back, 3 bases at V and 4 bases at J, with 13 bases in the middle. Germline V lookup: CDR1 SNHLY, CDR2 FYNNEI. The CDR3 extends over 14 amino acids. The CDR3, as DNA: TGTGCCAGCAGTGAGGGCGGGACAGATTACGAGCAGTACTTC. This codes for CASSEGGTDYEQYF.

This chain connects TRBV9 to TRBJ1-1; D perhaps matches TRBD1 (6 bases). The CDR3 runs to 15 residues. The V end was cut by 0 bases, the J end by 0 bases, with 9 bases between. Germline assignment: CDR1 SGDLS and CDR2 YYNGEE. The CDR3 reads CASSVGGLMNTEAFF. DNA of the CDR3: TGTGCCAGCAGCGTAGGGGGGCTAATGAACACTGAAGCTTTCTTT.

The rearrangement joins TRBV19 to TRBJ2-2; D unresolved. CDR3 size: 13 residues. Trimming pared 2 bases from V and 8 bases from J, leaving 9 bases between. Germline V lookup: CDR1 LNHDA, CDR2 SQIVND (reference sequence). The CDR3 loop is CASSIKSSGELFF. The CDR3 DNA is TGTGCCAGTAGTATAAAAAGCTCGGGGGAGCTGTTTTTT.

This chain uses TRBV19 with TRBJ2-7; 12 bases fit TRBD1. The CDR3 has 16 amino acids. CDR1 and CDR2 (germline): LNHDA, SQIVND (reference sequence). The V gene end was trimmed by 5 bases and the J gene end by 5 bases; junction bases not matched to a gene: 10. In nucleotides, the CDR3 is TGTGCCAGTAGTCAACTTCCGGGACAGGGGGCGAACGAGCAGTACTTC. This sequence encodes CASSQLPGQGANEQYF.

The chain couples TRBV5-8 to TRBJ2-5; possibly TRBD1 for D (6 bases). Germline V lookup: CDR1 SGHTS, CDR2 YDEGEE. The CDR3 consists of 17 residues. V shed 0 bases and J shed 1 base, with 16 bases lying between them. Here the CDR3 DNA reads TGTGCCAGCAGCTTGGTTGGTCAGGGGTTCCGCCAAGAGACCCAGTACTTC. It specifies CASSLVGQGFRQETQYF.

In this sample, this clone turned up once. The rearrangement uses TRBV23-1 and TRBJ2-5; D may be TRBD1 (5 bases). TRBV23-1 is flagged as an ORF with uncertain function. Trimming stripped 0 bases from V and 2 bases from J, with 19 bases between. CDR3 length: 18 amino acids. The CDR3 region has the DNA TGCGCCAGCAGTCAATCTCGGTCTGGAGACAGCAAACAAGAGACCCAGTACTTC. This gives the protein CASSQSRSGDSKQETQYF.

This chain links TRBV7-9 with TRBJ1-3; D possibly corresponds to TRBD1 (5 bases). The V end was cut by 2 bases, the J end by 2 bases, with 10 bases between. This CDR3 has 15 amino acids. The germline CDR1 and CDR2 sequences are SEHNR and FQNEAQ (reference sequence). CDR3 amino acids: CASSLRGQTGNTIYF. CDR3 bases: TGTGCCAGCAGCTTAAGGGGCCAAACTGGAAACACCATATATTTT.

The rearrangement uses TRBV27 and TRBJ1-5, with 7 positions matching TRBD1. In germline, CDR1 is MNHEY, CDR2 SMNVEV (reference sequence). Trimming removed 2 bases from V and 6 bases from J; junction bases left unmatched: 7. The CDR3 is 15 residues long. The CDR3 nucleotides are TGTGCCAGCAGTTTAATGTCAGGGGGAGGTCAGCCCCAGCATTTT. It is translated as CASSLMSGGGQPQHF.